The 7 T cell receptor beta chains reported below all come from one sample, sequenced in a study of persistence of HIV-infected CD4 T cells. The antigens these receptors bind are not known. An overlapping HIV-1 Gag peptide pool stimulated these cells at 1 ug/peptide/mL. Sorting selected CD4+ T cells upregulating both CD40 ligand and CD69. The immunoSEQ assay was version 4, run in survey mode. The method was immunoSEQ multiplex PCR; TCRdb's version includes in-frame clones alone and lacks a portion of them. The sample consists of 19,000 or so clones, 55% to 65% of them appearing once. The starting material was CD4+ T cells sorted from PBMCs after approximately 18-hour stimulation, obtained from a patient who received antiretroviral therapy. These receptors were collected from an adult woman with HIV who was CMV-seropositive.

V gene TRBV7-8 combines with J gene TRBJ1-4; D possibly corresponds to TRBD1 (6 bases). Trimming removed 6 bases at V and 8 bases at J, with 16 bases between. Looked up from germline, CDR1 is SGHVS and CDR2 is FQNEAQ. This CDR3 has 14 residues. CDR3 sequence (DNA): TGTGCCAGCAGTTCCGACAGGATTATCGAAAAACTGTTTTTT. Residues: CASSSDRIIEKLFF.

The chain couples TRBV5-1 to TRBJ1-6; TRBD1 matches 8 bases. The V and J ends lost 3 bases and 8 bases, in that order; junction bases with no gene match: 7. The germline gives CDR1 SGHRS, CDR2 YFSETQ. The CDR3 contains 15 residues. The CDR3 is CASSSRTGLDSPLHF. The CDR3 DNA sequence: TGCGCCAGCAGCTCTAGGACAGGGCTGGATTCACCCCTCCACTTT.

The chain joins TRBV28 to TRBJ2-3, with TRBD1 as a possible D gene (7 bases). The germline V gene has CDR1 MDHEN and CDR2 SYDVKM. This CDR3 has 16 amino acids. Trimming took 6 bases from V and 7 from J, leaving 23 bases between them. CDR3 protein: CASRPPGQGGRNTQYF. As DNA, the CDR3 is TGTGCCAGCAGGCCGCCTGGGCAGGGGGGCCGGAATACGCAGTATTTT.

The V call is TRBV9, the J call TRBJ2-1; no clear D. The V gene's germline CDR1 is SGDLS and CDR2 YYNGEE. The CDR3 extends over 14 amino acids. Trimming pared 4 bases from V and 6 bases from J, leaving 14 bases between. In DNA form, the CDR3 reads TGTGCCAGCAGCTCCCGGGTACTATTCAATGAGCAGTTCTTC. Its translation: CASSSRVLFNEQFF.

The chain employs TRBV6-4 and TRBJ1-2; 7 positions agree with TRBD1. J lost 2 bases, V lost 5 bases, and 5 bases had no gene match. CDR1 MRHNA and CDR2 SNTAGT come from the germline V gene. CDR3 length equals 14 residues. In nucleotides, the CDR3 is TGTGCCAGCAGTTTCCGGGACAGCAACTATGGCTACACCTTC. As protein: CASSFRDSNYGYTF.

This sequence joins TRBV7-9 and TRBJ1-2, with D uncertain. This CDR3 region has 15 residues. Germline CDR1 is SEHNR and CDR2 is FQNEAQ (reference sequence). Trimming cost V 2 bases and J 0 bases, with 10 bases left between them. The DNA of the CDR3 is TGTGCCAGCAGCTTATCAGGCGTCTCTAACTATGGCTACACCTTC. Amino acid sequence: CASSLSGVSNYGYTF.

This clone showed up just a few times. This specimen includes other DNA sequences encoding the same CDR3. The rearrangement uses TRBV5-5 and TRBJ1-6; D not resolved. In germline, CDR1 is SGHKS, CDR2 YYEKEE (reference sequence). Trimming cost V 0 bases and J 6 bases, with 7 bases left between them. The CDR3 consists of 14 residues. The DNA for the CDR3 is TGTGCCAGCAGCTTGGAGGCAGTTAATTCACCCCTCCACTTT. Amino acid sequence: CASSLEAVNSPLHF.